These 20 T cell receptor beta chains were all obtained from the same sample, sequenced in a study of cytomegalovirus exposure and HLA in healthy donors. 60 Vbeta and 13 Jbeta primers were used in PCR. Measured with immunoSEQ multiplex PCR; TCRdb has only the in-frame clones, and not every one. This sample has 160,000 or so clones; approximately 80% occur once, and the top ten carry 9% to 10%. The source material was PBMCs. These receptors originate from a man aged 18 to 30 in good health and CMV-seropositive.

The chain couples TRBV4-2 to TRBJ2-1; no firm D call. V was clipped by 2 bases and J by 5 bases, with 4 bases between them. CDR1 and CDR2 from the germline V gene are LGHNA and YNFKEQ. CDR3 length equals 12 residues. The CDR3 is CASSQYNNEQFF. In DNA form, the CDR3 reads TGTGCCAGCAGCCAATATAACAATGAGCAGTTCTTC.

The chain joins TRBV4-2 to TRBJ2-1; 13 positions match TRBD2. The CDR3 spans 17 residues. Losses at the gene ends were 4 bases for V and 1 base for J; bases not matched to a gene: 4. The germline V gene encodes CDR1 LGHNA and CDR2 YNFKEQ. The CDR3 region is CASSPKTSGGSYNEQFF. The CDR3 DNA sequence: TGTGCCAGCAGCCCCAAGACTAGCGGGGGGTCCTACAATGAGCAGTTCTTC.

The chain recombines TRBV10-3 with TRBJ2-6, with 9 bases matching TRBD2. Germline V gene data show CDR1 as ENHRY and CDR2 as SYGVKD. V shed 11 bases, J shed 5 bases, and the junction held 4 bases outside the gene matches. The CDR3 consists of 13 residues. The CDR3 DNA follows: TGTGCCGGCGGGGGGGTCTGGGCCAACGTCCTGACTTTC. Translation: CAGGGVWANVLTF.

The chain couples TRBV7-2 to TRBJ2-7; D is perhaps TRBD2 (5 bases). Trimming left V 6 bases short and J 3 bases short, with 15 bases between. CDR3 length: 14 amino acids. Germline CDR1 is SGHTA and CDR2 is FQGNSA. The CDR3 DNA is TGTGCCAGCAGACCCGCACTAGAAGTCTACGAGCAGTACTTC. It translates to CASRPALEVYEQYF.

This clone was recorded once. The chain employs TRBV29-1 and TRBJ2-1; D might be TRBD2 (5 bases). The CDR3 totals 14 residues. CDR1 is SQVTM and CDR2 is ANQGSEA in the germline V gene. The V gene lost 4 bases and the J gene lost 6 bases, with 16 bases spanning the gap. CDR3 sequence: CSVVARMAGNEQFF. DNA of the CDR3: TGCAGCGTTGTGGCCAGGATGGCGGGCAATGAGCAGTTCTTC.

This clone was found once. V is TRBV5-1 and J is TRBJ2-7; D may be TRBD2 (7 bases). Looked up from germline, CDR1 is SGHRS and CDR2 is YFSETQ. Trimming pared 3 bases from V and 6 bases from J, leaving 16 bases between. The CDR3 runs 14 residues. This CDR3 reads CASSSSGGAGEQYF. The CDR3 nucleotides are TGCGCCAGCAGCTCGAGTGGGGGGGCCGGCGAGCAGTACTTC.

The chain couples TRBV19 to TRBJ1-3; D is undetermined. This CDR3 comprises 14 residues. Germline CDR1 reads LNHDA; CDR2 reads SQIVND (reference sequence). V lost 6 bases and J lost 0, with 9 bases in between. The CDR3 DNA is TGTGCCAGTAGGGCAGAATACTCTGGAAACACCATATATTTT. This codes for CASRAEYSGNTIYF.

This clone was detected only a few times. The chain carries TRBV6-6 and TRBJ2-1, with a weak D call TRBD2 (5 bases). The CDR3 runs to 12 residues. Trimming took 0 bases from V and 13 from J, leaving 10 bases between them. The germline V gene encodes CDR1 MNHNY and CDR2 SVGAGI (reference sequence). CDR3 protein: CASSYSDPGQFF. CDR3 coding DNA: TGTGCCAGCAGTTACTCTGATCCGGGACAGTTCTTC.

The chain carries TRBV6-5 and TRBJ1-2, with 8 bases matching TRBD1. With V trimmed by 5 bases and J by 8 bases, 10 bases remained unmatched. Germline CDR1 and CDR2: MNHEY and SVGAGI. The CDR3 sequence is 14 residues long. CDR3 sequence (DNA): TGTGCCAGCAGTCTTGTTGGGACAGGTCAGGGCTACACCTTC. It encodes CASSLVGTGQGYTF.

The chain recombines TRBV6-5 with TRBJ2-7, with 7 bases fitting TRBD2. This CDR3 is 14 amino acids long. V was clipped by 2 bases and J by 4 bases; unmatched bases: 5. The germline CDR1 and CDR2 sequences are MNHEY and SVGAGI. This chain's CDR3 is CASSYGRARYEQYF. In nucleotides, the CDR3 is TGTGCCAGCAGTTACGGGAGGGCCAGGTACGAGCAGTACTTC.

This clone was counted a few times. J is TRBJ2-3 and V is TRBV5-1; D not resolved. Trimming took off 4 bases at V and 4 bases at J, with 10 bases between the two ends. In germline, CDR1 is SGHRS, CDR2 YFSETQ. The CDR3 is 13 residues long. The CDR3 region is CASSQGVSDTQYF. In DNA form, the CDR3 reads TGCGCCAGCAGCCAAGGAGTGTCAGATACGCAGTATTTT.

This clone was counted only a few times. This chain joins TRBV5-6 and TRBJ1-1, with 11 bases identical to TRBD1. The CDR3 length is 15 residues. V lost 4 bases to trimming and J lost 4 bases; unmatched junction nucleotides: 6. Germline CDR1 reads SGHDT; CDR2 reads YYEEEE. CDR3 coding DNA: TGTGCCAGCAGCCCGTGGACAGGGGGCCTCACTGAAGCTTTCTTT. Residues: CASSPWTGGLTEAFF. Supplemented by reference TRBV5-6 and TRBJ1-1, the full variable domain reads DAGVTQSPTHLIKTRGQQVTLRCSPKSGHDTVSWYQQALGQGPQFIFQYYEEEERQRGNFPDRFSGHQFPNYSSELNVNALLLGDSALYLCASSPWTGGLTEAFFGQGTRLTVV.

In its sample, this clone was seen once. The gene calls are TRBV7-2 and TRBJ2-5; no clear D. Germline V gives CDR1 SGHTA, CDR2 FQGNSA. This CDR3 is built from 15 residues. V was cut by 2 bases and J by 5 bases, with 15 bases left in between. The CDR3 DNA reads as TGTGCCAGCAGCTTAACTCCACTCATGAGGGAGACCCAGTACTTC. Translation gives CASSLTPLMRETQYF. The complete variable domain, with remaining parts taken from reference TRBV7-2 and TRBJ2-5, reads GAGVSQSPSNKVTEKGKDVELRCDPISGHTALYWYRQSLGQGLEFLIYFQGNSAPDKSGLPSDRFSAERTGGSVSTLTIQRTQQEDSAVYLCASSLTPLMRETQYFGPGTRLLVL.

The V and J genes are TRBV27 and TRBJ1-4, with 7 bases identical to TRBD1. J lost 6 bases, V lost 4 bases, and 8 bases had no gene match. There are 15 residues in the CDR3. In germline, CDR1 is MNHEY, CDR2 SMNVEV (reference sequence). CDR3 DNA sequence: TGTGCCAGCAGTTCAACCCGGGACAGTTATGAAAAACTGTTTTTT. Its protein is CASSSTRDSYEKLFF.

This clone was seen only a few times. V is TRBV10-3 and J is TRBJ1-1; TRBD1 might be the D (6 bases). Germline V gene lookup returns CDR1 ENHRY and CDR2 SYGVKD. Trimming left V 7 bases short and J 7 bases short, with 16 bases between. This CDR3 has 13 amino acids. CDR3 in DNA: TGTGCCATCAACGACGCAGGGGATAATGAAGCTTTCTTT. Translated, it gives CAINDAGDNEAFF.

This chain connects TRBV5-4 to TRBJ2-2; D possibly corresponds to TRBD1 (5 bases). Germline CDR1 and CDR2: SGHNT and YYREEE (reference sequence). The CDR3 contains 14 residues. Trimming removed 4 bases from V and 5 bases from J, with 12 bases in between. The CDR3 DNA reads TGTGCCAGCAGCGCAAACAGGTTTACCGGGGAGCTGTTTTTT. It yields the protein CASSANRFTGELFF.

In this sample, this clone turned up once. The gene calls are TRBV5-6 and TRBJ1-4; no clear D gene. Germline assignment: CDR1 SGHDT and CDR2 YYEEEE. The ends were cut back, 1 base at V and 4 bases at J, with 14 bases in the middle. The CDR3 has 16 amino acids. The CDR3: CASSLWQAGINEKLFF. Here the CDR3 DNA reads TGTGCCAGCAGCTTGTGGCAAGCAGGCATTAATGAAAAACTGTTTTTT.

In regard to this clone: This likely comes from a read error, as the CDR3 has no conserved phenylalanine or tryptophan at its end. The rearrangement links TRBV6-5 to TRBJ1-6, with 9 bases matching TRBD1. Trimming took 3 bases from V and 13 from J; bases not matched to a gene: 7. Germline CDR1 is MNHEY and CDR2 is SVGAGI. The CDR3 spans 14 residues. The CDR3 reads CASSYRGQGGPLHL. CDR3 sequence (DNA): TGTGCCAGCAGTTATCGGGGACAGGGAGGCCCCCTCCACCTT.

The chain joins TRBV27 to TRBJ1-1; 8 bases match TRBD1. With 5 bases clipped from V and 10 bases from J, the junction kept 18 bases outside the gene matches. Germline-derived CDR1 and CDR2 are MNHEY and SMNVEV (reference sequence). The CDR3 has 16 amino acids. The CDR3 DNA reads as TGTGCCAGCAGTCGAACTCAGGGGGCTATTGTACTGGGAGCTTTCTTT. This gives the protein CASSRTQGAIVLGAFF.

The CDR3, as DNA: TGTGCCAGCAGCCGGGGGGAGTGGGGGACAGCCAAAAACATTCAGTACTTC. Residues: CASSRGEWGTAKNIQYF. The chain employs TRBV5-5 and TRBJ2-4; 7 bases align to TRBD2. This CDR3 contains 17 residues. The ends lost 4 bases at V and 0 bases at J; junction bases unmatched: 10. The germline V gene encodes CDR1 SGHKS and CDR2 YYEKEE (reference sequence). The full variable domain, in which reference TRBV5-5 and TRBJ2-4 provide the parts outside the CDR3, is DAGVTQSPTHLIKTRGQQVTLRCSPISGHKSVSWYQQVLGQGPQFIFQYYEKEERGRGNFPDRFSARQFPNYSSELNVNALLLGDSALYLCASSRGEWGTAKNIQYFGAGTRLSVL.